Described below is a single TCR beta chain sequence and its context. The data are from a study of blood T cell repertoires in COVID-19. Background on the study: The United States, Italy and Spain supplied acute and convalescent COVID-19 samples. PBMCs, B-cell-depleted T cells, or T cells were the source of the cDNA or gDNA that made up the material.

Per the study methods: Quantification of nucleated cells was approximated via reference gene primer amplification. This table comes from immunoSEQ multiplex PCR, and its TCRdb copy is limited to in-frame clones, with some not included. That table is the source of V, J and clone size, and D and trimming were worked out from the DNA. The sample shows about 380,000 clones, roughly 91% of them seen only once. Two negative PCRs, clearance, or symptom resolution were required of recovered Cohort 3 donors. The TCR comes from a woman younger than 35 who had recovered from COVID-19. The sequenced sample consisted of PBMCs or T cells enriched from blood (not recorded which).

CDR3 sequence reads: CASSLTPGQGSTEAFF. CDR3 in DNA: TGTGCCAGCAGCTTAACACCGGGACAGGGGTCTACTGAAGCTTTCTTT. The chain uses TRBV11-2 and TRBJ1-1; 10 bases map to TRBD1. Germline loops: CDR1 SGHAT, CDR2 FQNNGV. The CDR3 contains 16 residues. The junction had 8 bases not matched to a gene; V was cut back by 2 bases and J by 5 bases. Filled out from reference TRBV11-2 and TRBJ1-1, the complete variable domain reads EAGVAQSPRYKIIEKRQSVAFWCNPISGHATLYWYQQILGQGPKLLIQFQNNGVVDDSQLPKDRFSAERLKGVDSTLKIQPAKLEDSAVYLCASSLTPGQGSTEAFFGQGTRLTVV.